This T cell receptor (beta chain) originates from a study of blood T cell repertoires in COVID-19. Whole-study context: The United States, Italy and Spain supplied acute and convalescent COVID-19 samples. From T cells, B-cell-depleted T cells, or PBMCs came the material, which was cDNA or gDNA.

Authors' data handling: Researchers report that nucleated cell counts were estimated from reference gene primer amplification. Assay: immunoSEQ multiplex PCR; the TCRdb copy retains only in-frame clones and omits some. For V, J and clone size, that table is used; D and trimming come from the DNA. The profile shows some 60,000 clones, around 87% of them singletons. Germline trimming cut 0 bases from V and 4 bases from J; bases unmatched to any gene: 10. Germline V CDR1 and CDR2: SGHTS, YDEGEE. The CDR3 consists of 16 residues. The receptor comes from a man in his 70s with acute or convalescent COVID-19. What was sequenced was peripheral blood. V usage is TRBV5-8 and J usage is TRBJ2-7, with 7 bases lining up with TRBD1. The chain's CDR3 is CASSLAFRQGTYEQYF. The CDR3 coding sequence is TGTGCCAGCAGCTTGGCCTTTAGACAGGGTACGTACGAGCAGTACTTC.